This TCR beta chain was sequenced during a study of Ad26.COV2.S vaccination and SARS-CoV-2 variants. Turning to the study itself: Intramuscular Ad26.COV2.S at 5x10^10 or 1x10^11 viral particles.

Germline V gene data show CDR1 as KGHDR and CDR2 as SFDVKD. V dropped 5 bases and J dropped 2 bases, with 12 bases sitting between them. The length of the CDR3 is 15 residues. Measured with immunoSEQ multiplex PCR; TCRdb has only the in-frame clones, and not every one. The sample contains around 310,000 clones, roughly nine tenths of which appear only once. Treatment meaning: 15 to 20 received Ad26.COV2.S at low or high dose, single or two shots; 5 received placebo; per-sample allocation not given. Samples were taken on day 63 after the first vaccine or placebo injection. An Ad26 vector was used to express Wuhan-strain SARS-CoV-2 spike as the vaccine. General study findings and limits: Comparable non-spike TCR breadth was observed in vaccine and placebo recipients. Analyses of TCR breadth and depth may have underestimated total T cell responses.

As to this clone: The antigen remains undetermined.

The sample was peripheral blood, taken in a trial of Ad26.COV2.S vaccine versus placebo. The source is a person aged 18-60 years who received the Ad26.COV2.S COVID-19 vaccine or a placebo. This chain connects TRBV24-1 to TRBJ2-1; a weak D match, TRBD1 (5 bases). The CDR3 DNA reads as TGTGCCACCAGTGCGACAGAAGGGGCCTACAATGAGCAGTTCTTC. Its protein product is CATSATEGAYNEQFF.